The 5 T cell receptor beta chains below were found in one sample sequenced in a study of cytomegalovirus exposure and HLA in healthy donors. PCR primers comprised 60 Vbeta and 13 Jbeta primers. Sequencing was performed with immunoSEQ multiplex PCR; in TCRdb, only in-frame clones are kept and a portion is missing. The sample lists 110,000 to 150,000 clones, around 75% occurring once. The sequencing sample was made of PBMCs. The receptors come from a man aged 25-45 years in good health and CMV-seronegative.

This clone appeared a few times. The chain has TRBV14 and TRBJ1-1; D remains ambiguous. This CDR3 comprises 14 residues. Germline loops: CDR1 SGHDN, CDR2 FVKESK. Trimming left V 4 bases short and J 1 base short, with 10 bases between. CDR3 sequence reads: CASSLSSGNTEAFF. The CDR3 DNA follows: TGTGCCAGCAGCCTTAGTTCGGGGAACACTGAAGCTTTCTTT.

Only a few counts were recorded for this clone. The chain recombines TRBV19 with TRBJ2-1; 7 nucleotides agree with TRBD2. Germline trimming cut 6 bases from V and 0 bases from J; bases unmatched to any gene: 20. Germline assignment: CDR1 LNHDA and CDR2 SQIVND (reference sequence). The CDR3 length is 20 residues. The chain's CDR3 is CASRGMGGAGEQSSYNEQFF. CDR3 in DNA: TGTGCCAGTAGGGGGATGGGTGGGGCGGGAGAGCAGAGCTCCTACAATGAGCAGTTCTTC.

This chain uses TRBV5-4 with TRBJ2-1; 7 nucleotides align to TRBD2. With V trimmed by 0 bases and J by 4 bases, 7 bases remained unmatched. Germline CDR1 SGHNT, CDR2 YYREEE (reference sequence). This CDR3 spans 16 amino acids. CDR3: CASSLAAASGYNEQFF. For the CDR3, the DNA is TGTGCCAGCAGCTTGGCCGCGGCTAGCGGTTACAATGAGCAGTTCTTC.

The CDR3 sequence is CASSSWQGGDYGYTF. The CDR3 DNA reads TGTGCCAGCAGTTCTTGGCAGGGAGGGGACTATGGCTACACCTTC. The chain carries TRBV28 and TRBJ1-2, with D perhaps TRBD1 (5 bases). The V gene's germline CDR1 is MDHEN and CDR2 SYDVKM. V was trimmed by 4 bases and J by 3 bases, leaving 15 bases between them. This CDR3 has 15 residues.

The chain employs TRBV10-2 and TRBJ2-7, with 10 bases matching TRBD1. CDR3 size: 13 residues. The J segment lost 4 bases and the V segment lost 4 bases, leaving 1 base of the junction unmatched. Per the germline V gene, CDR1 is WSHSY and CDR2 is SAAADI. The CDR3 here is CASSGQGAYEQYF. CDR3 bases: TGCGCCAGCAGTGGACAGGGGGCTTACGAGCAGTACTTC.